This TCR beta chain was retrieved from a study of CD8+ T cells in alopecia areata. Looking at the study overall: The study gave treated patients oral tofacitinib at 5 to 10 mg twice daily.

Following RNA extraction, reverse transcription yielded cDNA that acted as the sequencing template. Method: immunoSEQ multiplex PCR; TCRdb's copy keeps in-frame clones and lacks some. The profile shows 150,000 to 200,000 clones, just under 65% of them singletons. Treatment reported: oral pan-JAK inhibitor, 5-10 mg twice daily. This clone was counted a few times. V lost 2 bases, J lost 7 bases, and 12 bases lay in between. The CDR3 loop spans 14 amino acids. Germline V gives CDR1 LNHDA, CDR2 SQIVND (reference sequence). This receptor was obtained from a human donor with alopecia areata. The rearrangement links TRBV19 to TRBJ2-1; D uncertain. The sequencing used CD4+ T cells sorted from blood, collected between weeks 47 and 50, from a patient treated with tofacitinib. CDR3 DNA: TGTGCCAGTAGTATAAGAAACCCACCAAATGAGCAGTTCTTC. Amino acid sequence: CASSIRNPPNEQFF.